This TCR beta chain is from a study of blood T cell repertoires in COVID-19. At the level of the study: The cDNA or gDNA used as material had been derived from T cells, B-cell-depleted T cells, or PBMCs.

As originally analysed: Reference gene primer amplification yielded estimated nucleated cell counts. Measured with immunoSEQ multiplex PCR; TCRdb has only the in-frame clones, and not every one. V, J and clone size reflect that table, while D and trimming were determined from the DNA. The table has approximately 350,000 clones, around 89% seen once. Followed longitudinally, the Seattle patients had been enrolled during active infection. The TCR comes from a woman aged 25 to 39 with COVID-19, enrolled during active disease. Sequencing input: peripheral blood.

In DNA, the CDR3 is TGTGCCAGCAGCCAAGATGGGAGGTGGCCGGGAGGCCGAGAGACCCAGTACTTC. Protein sequence: CASSQDGRWPGGRETQYF. The chain recombines TRBV14 with TRBJ2-5; TRBD2 matches at 7 bases. The germline gives CDR1 SGHDN, CDR2 FVKESK. This CDR3 has 18 residues. With 0 bases clipped from V and 4 bases from J, the junction kept 14 bases outside the gene matches.